The 26 T cell receptor beta chains below were found in one sample sequenced in a study of blood T cell repertoires in COVID-19. Assay: immunoSEQ multiplex PCR; the TCRdb copy retains only in-frame clones and omits some. The profile shows 30,000 or so clones, around 87% of them singletons. The source material was peripheral blood. The receptors stem from a man aged 55 to 70 with active COVID-19.

J is TRBJ1-6 and V is TRBV3-1 (or the pseudogene TRBV3-2), with 9 bases lining up with TRBD1. The V segment lost 6 bases and the J segment 8 bases; nucleotides outside the gene matches: 11. From germline, CDR1 is LGHDT and CDR2 YNNKEL (reference sequence). This CDR3 contains 16 residues. This CDR3 is CASRTTSGQGYSPLHF. DNA of the CDR3: TGTGCCAGCAGAACGACCTCCGGACAGGGGTATTCACCCCTCCACTTT.

The chain uses TRBV19 and TRBJ2-5; the match to TRBD1 covers 8 bases. V lost 4 bases to trimming and J lost 1 base; unmatched junction nucleotides: 2. Germline V gene data show CDR1 as LNHDA and CDR2 as SQIVND (reference sequence). The CDR3 consists of 14 residues. CDR3 DNA sequence: TGTGCCAGTAGTAAGGACAGGGCCCAAGAGACCCAGTACTTC. Its translation: CASSKDRAQETQYF.

The chain carries TRBV3-1 (or the pseudogene TRBV3-2) and TRBJ2-3; possibly TRBD1 for D (6 bases). This CDR3 contains 17 residues. The V gene lost 0 bases and the J gene lost 5 bases, with 18 bases spanning the gap. Germline assignment: CDR1 LGHDT and CDR2 YNNKEL (reference sequence). In DNA, the CDR3 is TGTGCCAGCAGCCAAGATGGGGCAGGGGAGAAGGGAGATACGCAGTATTTT. It yields the protein CASSQDGAGEKGDTQYF.

The rearrangement joins TRBV5-1 to TRBJ1-2; maybe TRBD1 (5 bases). V gave up 0 bases and J gave up 5 bases, with 14 bases separating them. The CDR3 runs 15 residues. CDR1 is SGHRS, CDR2 YFSETQ, per germline. CDR3 sequence: CASSLDGGTPYGYTF. In DNA form, the CDR3 reads TGCGCCAGCAGCTTGGATGGGGGGACTCCTTATGGCTACACCTTC.

This chain links TRBV18 with TRBJ2-1; D gene unclear. The germline V gene encodes CDR1 KGHSH and CDR2 LQKENI. The CDR3 covers 14 residues. V lost 0 bases, J lost 5 bases, and 8 bases lay in between. The CDR3, as DNA: TGTGCCAGCTCACCACCGAGCCTGAACAATGAGCAGTTCTTC. Translation gives CASSPPSLNNEQFF.

V gene TRBV7-2 combines with J gene TRBJ2-2; D ambiguous. From germline, CDR1 is SGHTA and CDR2 FQGNSA. The CDR3 is 15 residues long. The V and J ends lost 0 bases and 0 bases respectively, with 5 bases between them. The CDR3 protein is CASSLATSNTGELFF. CDR3 coding DNA: TGTGCCAGCAGCTTAGCGACATCGAACACCGGGGAGCTGTTTTTT.

The V and J genes are TRBV18 and TRBJ2-3, with 11 positions matching TRBD2. The germline V gene has CDR1 KGHSH and CDR2 LQKENI. V lost 4 bases, J lost 3 bases, and 3 bases stayed unmatched. This CDR3 has 15 residues. The CDR3 is CASSLASGRTDTQYF. The CDR3 nucleotides read TGTGCCAGCTCACTGGCTAGCGGGAGGACAGATACGCAGTATTTT.

The genes are TRBV18 and TRBJ1-2; D is possibly TRBD1 (6 bases). V lost 2 bases and J lost 2, with 9 bases in between. The CDR3 extends over 14 amino acids. CDR1 is KGHSH and CDR2 is LQKENI in the germline V gene. The CDR3 sequence: CASSPGTQNYGYTF. CDR3 DNA: TGTGCCAGCTCACCAGGGACACAGAACTATGGCTACACCTTC. Using reference TRBV18 and TRBJ1-2 for the parts outside the CDR3, the full variable domain is NAGVMQNPRHLVRRRGQEARLRCSPMKGHSHVYWYRQLPEEGLKFMVYLQKENIIDESGMPKERFSAEFPKEGPSILRIQQVVRGDSAAYFCASSPGTQNYGYTFGSGTRLTVV.

This clone was detected a few times. The chain is built from TRBV5-4 and TRBJ2-7; TRBD2 agrees at 10 bases. From germline, CDR1 is SGHNT and CDR2 YYREEE (reference sequence). J gave up 2 bases and V 4 bases, and 9 bases lay outside the gene matches. The CDR3 consists of 16 residues. CDR3 bases: TGTGCCAGCAGCGGGGGGCTAGCGGGAGCCCCCTACGAGCAGTACTTC. Protein sequence: CASSGGLAGAPYEQYF.

With respect to this clone: Other DNA variants within this sample encode the same CDR3. The chain uses TRBV29-1 and TRBJ2-7, with 15 bases lining up with TRBD2. The germline V gene encodes CDR1 SQVTM and CDR2 ANQGSEA. Unmatched junction bases numbered 1, after V lost 6 bases and J lost 4 bases. CDR3 length: 13 residues. Here the CDR3 reads CSVGTSGGYEQYF. The CDR3, as DNA: TGCAGCGTCGGGACTAGCGGGGGGTACGAGCAGTACTTC.

This clone has only one observation. This rearrangement joins TRBV9 to TRBJ2-5; possible D gene TRBD1, 5 bases. The CDR3 is made up of 14 amino acids. From germline, CDR1 is SGDLS and CDR2 YYNGEE. V was pared by 4 bases and J by 5 bases, with 15 bases between. DNA of the CDR3: TGTGCCAGCAGCTCGACTGGGGCTGGGGAGACCCAGTACTTC. Amino acid sequence: CASSSTGAGETQYF.

A few counts support this clone. V gene TRBV2 combines with J gene TRBJ1-1; D unresolved. This CDR3 has 11 amino acids. Trimming stripped 7 bases from V and 3 bases from J, with 6 bases between. CDR1 is SNHLY, CDR2 FYNNEI, per germline. CDR3 DNA sequence: TGTGCCAGCAAACGGGACACTGAAGCTTTCTTT. Translated: CASKRDTEAFF.

The V gene is TRBV7-2, the J gene TRBJ2-5; 8 bases are a match to TRBD1. The V gene end was trimmed by 3 bases and the J gene end by 6 bases; junction bases not matched to a gene: 6. The CDR3 sequence is 14 residues long. CDR1 and CDR2 from the germline V gene are SGHTA and FQGNSA. The chain's CDR3 is CASSFTGTGKTQYF. The DNA of the CDR3 is TGTGCCAGCAGCTTTACCGGGACAGGAAAGACCCAGTACTTC.

This sequence joins TRBV14 and TRBJ2-2; D is unclear. CDR3 length equals 16 residues. V dropped 3 bases and J dropped 3 bases, with 14 bases sitting between them. Germline CDR1 is SGHDN and CDR2 is FVKESK. The CDR3 region has the DNA TGTGCCAGCAGCCACTTCTACGGTTCTGACACCGGGGAGCTGTTTTTT. It specifies CASSHFYGSDTGELFF.

In this sample, this clone turned up a few times. The chain couples TRBV19 to TRBJ1-3, with D uncertain. This CDR3 contains 17 residues. The germline V gene encodes CDR1 LNHDA and CDR2 SQIVND (reference sequence). The germline V and J ends were trimmed by 8 bases and 0 bases, with 20 bases remaining between them. CDR3 region: CASGPRAGEPSGNTIYF. The CDR3 region has the DNA TGTGCCAGTGGACCTCGAGCCGGGGAACCCTCTGGAAACACCATATATTTT.

CDR3 coding DNA: TGTGCCAGCAGCTTGGGACAGGGTAGCTATGGCTACACCTTC. This gives the protein CASSLGQGSYGYTF. V and J are TRBV7-9 and TRBJ1-2; TRBD1 agrees at 9 bases. Germline CDR1 and CDR2: SEHNR and FQNEAQ (reference sequence). This CDR3 has 14 amino acids. Unmatched junction bases numbered 3, after V lost 3 bases and J lost 4 bases.

This chain links TRBV4-2 with TRBJ2-1, with D tentatively TRBD1 (6 bases). Germline assignment: CDR1 LGHNA and CDR2 YNFKEQ. V lost 4 bases, J lost 5 bases, and 9 bases lay in between. The CDR3 length is 13 residues. The CDR3 loop is CASSPQGHNEQFF. CDR3 DNA: TGTGCCAGCAGCCCACAGGGCCACAATGAGCAGTTCTTC.

This chain links TRBV10-3 with TRBJ2-7; D is perhaps TRBD1 (6 bases). V lost 4 bases and J 3 bases, leaving 10 bases between the germline ends. The germline gives CDR1 ENHRY, CDR2 SYGVKD. The CDR3 length is 13 residues. DNA of the CDR3: TGTGCCATCAGTGGGGACACCTACTACGAGCAGTACTTC. Protein sequence: CAISGDTYYEQYF.

This chain uses TRBV28 with TRBJ1-2; TRBD1 agrees at 10 bases. This CDR3 is 15 amino acids long. Germline CDR1 MDHEN, CDR2 SYDVKM. Germline trimming cut 4 bases from V and 8 bases from J; bases unmatched to any gene: 10. The CDR3 protein is CASSSLDRGREGYTF. CDR3 sequence (DNA): TGTGCCAGCAGTTCTTTGGACAGGGGGAGGGAGGGCTACACCTTC.

This clone was seen a single time. The gene calls are TRBV4-3 and TRBJ2-1, with TRBD2 as a possible D gene (5 bases). The germline V and J ends were trimmed by 0 bases and 2 bases, with 11 bases remaining between them. Looked up from germline, CDR1 is LGHNA and CDR2 is YSLEER. The CDR3 is 16 amino acids. The CDR3, as DNA: TGCGCCAGCAGCCAAGACTCAGCGGCCGCCTACAATGAGCAGTTCTTC. Translation: CASSQDSAAAYNEQFF.

The gene calls are TRBV7-2 and TRBJ1-6, with D perhaps matching TRBD1 (6 bases). The CDR3 consists of 14 residues. V lost 5 bases to trimming and J lost 8 bases, with 13 bases between them. CDR1 is SGHTA and CDR2 is FQGNSA in the germline V gene. CDR3 amino acids: CASSRRDKDSPLHF. The CDR3 nucleotides read TGTGCCAGCAGCAGAAGGGACAAAGATTCACCCCTCCACTTT.

CDR3 loop: CASSLQPGGGGQETQYF. The DNA of the CDR3 is TGCGCCAGCAGCCTCCAGCCCGGGGGCGGGGGTCAAGAGACCCAGTACTTC. The chain employs TRBV5-1 and TRBJ2-5; D might be TRBD2 (7 bases). The length of the CDR3 is 17 residues. Germline CDR1 is SGHRS and CDR2 is YFSETQ. V lost 4 bases and J 2 bases, leaving 21 bases between the germline ends.

The chain recombines TRBV5-6 with TRBJ1-5, with D perhaps TRBD1 (6 bases). V dropped 4 bases and J dropped 0 bases, with 17 bases sitting between them. The CDR3 extends over 17 amino acids. The germline V gene has CDR1 SGHDT and CDR2 YYEEEE. The CDR3 reads CASSPGGALASNQPQHF. The CDR3 DNA sequence: TGTGCCAGCAGCCCCGGGGGGGCCCTTGCTAGCAATCAGCCCCAGCATTTT.

With respect to this clone: This sample also contains other DNA sequences that code for the same CDR3. The chain links TRBV2 to TRBJ2-5; D unclear. Germline V lookup: CDR1 SNHLY, CDR2 FYNNEI. V gave up 6 bases and J gave up 2 bases, with 13 bases separating them. There are 14 residues in the CDR3. The CDR3 DNA is TGTGCCAGCAGGAGCTCTCCGAGGCAAGAGACCCAGTACTTC. This encodes CASRSSPRQETQYF.

This chain's CDR3 is CASSVDGVNYEQYF. CDR3 DNA: TGTGCCAGCAGCGTAGACGGGGTCAACTACGAGCAGTACTTC. V is TRBV9 and J is TRBJ2-7; the D gene is possibly TRBD2 (5 bases). Germline-derived CDR1 and CDR2 are SGDLS and YYNGEE. The CDR3 contains 14 residues. Trimming took off 0 bases at V and 3 bases at J, with 10 bases between the two ends.

V gene TRBV27 combines with J gene TRBJ2-7, with 7 bases that match TRBD2. The CDR3 runs to 17 residues. J was trimmed by 4 bases and V by 3 bases; bases with no gene match: 15. Germline assignment: CDR1 MNHEY and CDR2 SMNVEV (reference sequence). The CDR3 DNA is TGTGCCAGCAGTTTGGTGAGGGAGGGCCCTCATTATTACGAGCAGTACTTC. Its protein is CASSLVREGPHYYEQYF.